These 25 T cell receptor beta chains originate from one sample sequenced in a study of blood T cell repertoires in COVID-19. The assay was immunoSEQ multiplex PCR, and TCRdb's table has in-frame clones only and misses some. The data show more than 400,000 clones, with less than 95% seen just once and about 0.63% held by the top ten. The material sequenced was PBMCs or T cells enriched from blood (not recorded which). These receptors were obtained from a young man who had recovered from COVID-19.

This clone was seen a single time. This chain uses TRBV3-1 (or the pseudogene TRBV3-2) with TRBJ2-6; D is unclear. Germline values: CDR1 LGHDT, CDR2 YNNKEL (reference sequence). V shed 4 bases and J shed 1 base, with 11 bases lying between them. This CDR3 is 16 amino acids long. The CDR3 nucleotides are TGTGCCAGCAGCCCAGGCCTACATTCTGGGGCCAACGTCCTGACTTTC. Amino acids: CASSPGLHSGANVLTF.

The J gene is TRBJ2-1, the V gene TRBV15; TRBD2 matches 9 bases. CDR1 and CDR2 (germline): LNHNV, YYDKDF (reference sequence). This CDR3 comprises 15 residues. V trimming: 5 bases; J trimming: 8 bases; junction bases outside the gene matches: 10. The CDR3: CATSRSLAGGDEQFF. CDR3 sequence (DNA): TGTGCCACCAGCCGATCACTAGCGGGTGGGGATGAGCAGTTCTTC.

The chain carries TRBV28 and TRBJ2-7; 8 bases are shared with TRBD1. With V trimmed by 2 bases and J by 1 base, 13 bases remained unmatched. Germline V gene data show CDR1 as MDHEN and CDR2 as SYDVKM. CDR3 length: 18 amino acids. CDR3 coding DNA: TGTGCCAGCAGTTTAGAACCCCCAGGGGGCAAAGGTTCCTACGAGCAGTACTTC. Translating it yields CASSLEPPGGKGSYEQYF.

The chain recombines TRBV30 with TRBJ2-7, with TRBD1 matching 7 bases. Germline V lookup: CDR1 GTSNPN, CDR2 SVGIG (reference sequence). CDR3 size: 15 residues. The J segment lost 3 bases and the V segment lost 0 bases, leaving 8 bases of the junction unmatched. In nucleotides, the CDR3 is TGTGCCTGGAGTGTGCTACAGGGGTCCGTCTACGAGCAGTACTTC. Protein: CAWSVLQGSVYEQYF.

This chain connects TRBV7-2 to TRBJ1-2, with no clear D. The CDR3 loop spans 15 amino acids. Trimming took 1 base from V and 3 from J, leaving 12 bases between them. Germline CDR1 SGHTA, CDR2 FQGNSA. CDR3 sequence: CASSLDSTPYYGYTF. The DNA of the CDR3 is TGTGCCAGCAGCTTAGATTCGACACCTTACTATGGCTACACCTTC.

The chain links TRBV6-5 to TRBJ1-6, with a tentative D call TRBD1 (5 bases). The CDR3 length is 15 residues. Germline V gene sequence: CDR1 MNHEY, CDR2 SVGAGI. Trimming cost V 2 bases and J 8 bases, with 13 bases left between them. This CDR3 reads CASSYQGFRDSPLHF. In nucleotides, the CDR3 is TGTGCCAGCAGTTACCAGGGTTTTCGGGATTCACCCCTCCACTTT.

The genes are TRBV11-2 and TRBJ1-3; unclear D gene. V shed 4 bases and J shed 5 bases, with 6 bases lying between them. Germline V CDR1 and CDR2: SGHAT, FQNNGV. The CDR3 runs to 12 residues. CDR3 residues: CASSSFRNTIYF. The CDR3 bases are TGTGCCAGCAGCTCTTTTCGAAACACCATATATTTT.

This chain connects TRBV29-1 to TRBJ2-2, with D tentatively TRBD2 (5 bases). The V gene lost 4 bases and the J gene lost 2 bases, with 11 bases spanning the gap. There are 14 residues in the CDR3. CDR1 and CDR2 (germline): SQVTM, ANQGSEA. CDR3 nucleotides: TGCAGCGTTGGGCAGGACTTTAACACCGGGGAGCTGTTTTTT. Translation: CSVGQDFNTGELFF.

The chain carries TRBV7-2 and TRBJ2-5, with D unresolved. Germline V lookup: CDR1 SGHTA, CDR2 FQGNSA. V lost 4 bases to trimming and J lost 4 bases, with 10 bases between them. This CDR3 is 13 amino acids long. In DNA, the CDR3 is TGTGCCAGCAGCTCGACTGCCGGAGAGACCCAGTACTTC. It translates to CASSSTAGETQYF.

The V and J genes are TRBV27 and TRBJ1-2, with TRBD1 matching 9 bases. Germline V lookup: CDR1 MNHEY, CDR2 SMNVEV (reference sequence). This CDR3 region has 14 residues. Unmatched junction bases numbered 4, after V lost 6 bases and J lost 2 bases. The CDR3 here is CASRRDRENYGYTF. CDR3 nucleotides: TGTGCCAGCAGACGGGACAGGGAAAACTATGGCTACACCTTC.

The chain carries TRBV5-1 and TRBJ1-6, with 7 bases aligning to TRBD1. The length of the CDR3 is 14 residues. With 6 bases clipped from V and 7 bases from J, the junction kept 7 bases outside the gene matches. Germline-derived CDR1 and CDR2 are SGHRS and YFSETQ. In DNA, the CDR3 is TGCGCCAGCACTTTACAGGGGTTGAATTCACCCCTCCACTTT. This codes for CASTLQGLNSPLHF.

The rearrangement links TRBV7-2 to TRBJ1-1; tentatively, D is TRBD1 (5 bases). Germline V gene lookup returns CDR1 SGHTA and CDR2 FQGNSA. Trimming pared 4 bases from V and 5 bases from J, leaving 23 bases between. The CDR3 length is 17 residues. The CDR3 sequence: CASSSIQGISLGTEAFF. The CDR3 nucleotides read TGTGCCAGCAGCTCTATTCAGGGAATTAGCCTCGGGACTGAAGCTTTCTTT.

V and J are TRBV6-1 and TRBJ1-1; 9 bases match TRBD1. V trimming: 3 bases; J trimming: 11 bases; junction bases outside the gene matches: 7. The CDR3 is made up of 13 amino acids. Germline V gene data show CDR1 as MNHNS and CDR2 as SASEGT. CDR3 bases: TGTGCCAGCAGTGACAGGGACAGGGATTACGCTTTCTTT. Its protein is CASSDRDRDYAFF.

The CDR3 reads CASKQQVTGELFF. CDR3 coding DNA: TGTGCCAGTAAGCAGCAGGTGACCGGGGAGCTGTTTTTT. The V call is TRBV14, the J call TRBJ2-2; D remains unclear. The CDR3 contains 13 residues. V lost 9 bases and J 5 bases, leaving 13 bases between the germline ends. Per the germline V gene, CDR1 is SGHDN and CDR2 is FVKESK.

The J gene is TRBJ1-1, the V gene TRBV3-1 (or the pseudogene TRBV3-2); D remains ambiguous. Looked up from germline, CDR1 is LGHDT and CDR2 is YNNKEL (reference sequence). The CDR3 is made up of 14 amino acids. Trimming cost V 5 bases and J 4 bases, with 14 bases left between them. The CDR3 spells CASSMTLSGTEAFF. The DNA of the CDR3 is TGTGCCAGCAGCATGACCCTCTCGGGCACTGAAGCTTTCTTT.

The CDR3 DNA follows: TGCAGCGGGTACCGGGATGGCTACACCTTC. Encoded protein: CSGYRDGYTF. The gene calls are TRBV29-1 and TRBJ1-2, with D unresolved. CDR3 length equals 10 residues. Germline V CDR1 and CDR2: SQVTM, ANQGSEA. V lost 7 bases and J lost 6, with 9 bases in between.

The V call is TRBV7-8, the J call TRBJ2-1; a weak D match, TRBD2 (5 bases). The V end was cut by 0 bases, the J end by 5 bases, with 11 bases between. Germline loops: CDR1 SGHVS, CDR2 FQNEAQ. This CDR3 has 15 residues. The DNA for the CDR3 is TGTGCCAGCAGCTTAGCGTTGCTAGCCCACAATGAGCAGTTCTTC. Amino acid sequence: CASSLALLAHNEQFF.

The chain recombines TRBV11-2 with TRBJ2-1; no definite D call. Trimming removed 3 bases at V and 0 bases at J, with 12 bases between. CDR1 and CDR2 from the germline V gene are SGHAT and FQNNGV. This CDR3 comprises 16 residues. The DNA for the CDR3 is TGTGCCAGCAGCTTGCTGCTCTCGAGCTCCTACAATGAGCAGTTCTTC. Amino acids: CASSLLLSSSYNEQFF.

J is TRBJ1-1 and V is TRBV5-1, with a possible D match to TRBD1 (6 bases). Germline values: CDR1 SGHRS, CDR2 YFSETQ. V lost 4 bases to trimming and J lost 4 bases, with 11 bases between them. The CDR3 has 13 amino acids. The chain's CDR3 is CASSQGHSTEAFF. The CDR3 DNA follows: TGCGCCAGCAGCCAGGGACATTCCACTGAAGCTTTCTTT. Looking up the rest from reference TRBV5-1 and TRBJ1-1 gives the full variable domain: KAGVTQTPRYLIKTRGQQVTLSCSPISGHRSVSWYQQTPGQGLQFLFEYFSETQRNKGNFPGRFSGRQFSNSRSEMNVSTLELGDSALYLCASSQGHSTEAFFGQGTRLTVV.

The chain combines TRBV21-1 with TRBJ1-3; whether TRBD1, the table's D call, matches the DNA was not checked. TRBV21-1 is a documented pseudogene. The CDR3 is 13 residues long. Here the CDR3 DNA reads TGTGCCAGGGGGACAGGGCCTGGAAACACCATATATTTT. It specifies CARGTGPGNTIYF.

The V and J genes are TRBV10-3 and TRBJ1-5; no firm D call. Trimming shortened V by 4 bases and J by 6 bases, and 10 bases separated the two germline ends. The germline V gene encodes CDR1 ENHRY and CDR2 SYGVKD. The CDR3 is 13 amino acids. The CDR3 is CAISADSSQPQHF. CDR3 nucleotide sequence: TGTGCCATCAGTGCGGACTCGAGTCAGCCCCAGCATTTT.

The chain carries TRBV28 and TRBJ2-7; a possible D gene is TRBD2 (6 bases). The germline V gene encodes CDR1 MDHEN and CDR2 SYDVKM. This CDR3 is 14 amino acids long. V lost 7 bases and J lost 5, with 18 bases in between. This chain's CDR3 is CASKEDGSQNEQYF. The CDR3 DNA is TGTGCCAGCAAAGAAGACGGGAGTCAAAACGAGCAGTACTTC.

The CDR3 region is CASRDRGIYNSPLHF. The CDR3 DNA is TGTGCCAGCAGGGACAGGGGTATCTATAATTCACCCCTCCACTTT. This chain joins TRBV27 and TRBJ1-6, with TRBD1 identical over 9 bases. Germline assignment: CDR1 MNHEY and CDR2 SMNVEV (reference sequence). The CDR3 has 15 residues. The V segment lost 6 bases and the J segment 3 bases; nucleotides outside the gene matches: 3.

In its sample, this clone was seen a few times. The chain combines TRBV12-5 with TRBJ2-1; 9 nucleotides align to TRBD2. With V trimmed by 6 bases and J by 6 bases, 9 bases remained unmatched. Germline lookup yields CDR1 LGHNT and CDR2 FRNRAP. The CDR3 length is 15 residues. The CDR3 DNA reads as TGTGCTAGTGGACCACTAGCGGGTGGTTTCAATGAGCAGTTCTTC. Its translation is CASGPLAGGFNEQFF.

The genes are TRBV19 and TRBJ2-2; 9 bases align to TRBD1. The CDR3 is 17 amino acids. V lost 5 bases to trimming and J lost 4 bases; unmatched junction nucleotides: 11. Germline lookup yields CDR1 LNHDA and CDR2 SQIVND (reference sequence). The CDR3 region has the DNA TGTGCCAGTAGTCTGCTCCCGGGACAGGGAGGCACCGGGGAGCTGTTTTTT. Translated, it gives CASSLLPGQGGTGELFF. The full variable domain, in which reference TRBV19 and TRBJ2-2 provide the parts outside the CDR3, is DGGITQSPKYLFRKEGQNVTLSCEQNLNHDAMYWYRQDPGQGLRLIYYSQIVNDFQKGDIAEGYSVSREKKESFPLTVTSAQKNPTAFYLCASSLLPGQGGTGELFFGEGSRLTVL.